Sequencing of this T cell receptor (beta chain) was carried out in a study of blood T cell repertoires in COVID-19. The CDR3 is 14 amino acids. CDR1 and CDR2 (germline): LNHDA, SQIVND (reference sequence). Trimming at V came to 11 bases and at J to 2 bases, leaving 9 bases not matched to a gene. Methods used by the authors: Estimation of nucleated cell counts relied on the amplification of reference gene primers. Produced via immunoSEQ multiplex PCR; TCRdb's table is partial and in-frame only. Clonal size and the V and J genes are those of that table, whereas D and trimming came from the DNA. The sample lists 130,000 to 150,000 clones, roughly four fifths occurring once. This clone was seen only a few times.

Sequenced input: peripheral blood. This clonotype was obtained from a human donor with acute or convalescent COVID-19. The donor label of this sample is uncertain. This sequence joins TRBV19 and TRBJ1-3; 7 bases are a match to TRBD1. DNA for the CDR3: TGTGCCTGCGGCAGGGGGAGTACTGGAAACACCATATATTTT. Translating gives CACGRGSTGNTIYF.